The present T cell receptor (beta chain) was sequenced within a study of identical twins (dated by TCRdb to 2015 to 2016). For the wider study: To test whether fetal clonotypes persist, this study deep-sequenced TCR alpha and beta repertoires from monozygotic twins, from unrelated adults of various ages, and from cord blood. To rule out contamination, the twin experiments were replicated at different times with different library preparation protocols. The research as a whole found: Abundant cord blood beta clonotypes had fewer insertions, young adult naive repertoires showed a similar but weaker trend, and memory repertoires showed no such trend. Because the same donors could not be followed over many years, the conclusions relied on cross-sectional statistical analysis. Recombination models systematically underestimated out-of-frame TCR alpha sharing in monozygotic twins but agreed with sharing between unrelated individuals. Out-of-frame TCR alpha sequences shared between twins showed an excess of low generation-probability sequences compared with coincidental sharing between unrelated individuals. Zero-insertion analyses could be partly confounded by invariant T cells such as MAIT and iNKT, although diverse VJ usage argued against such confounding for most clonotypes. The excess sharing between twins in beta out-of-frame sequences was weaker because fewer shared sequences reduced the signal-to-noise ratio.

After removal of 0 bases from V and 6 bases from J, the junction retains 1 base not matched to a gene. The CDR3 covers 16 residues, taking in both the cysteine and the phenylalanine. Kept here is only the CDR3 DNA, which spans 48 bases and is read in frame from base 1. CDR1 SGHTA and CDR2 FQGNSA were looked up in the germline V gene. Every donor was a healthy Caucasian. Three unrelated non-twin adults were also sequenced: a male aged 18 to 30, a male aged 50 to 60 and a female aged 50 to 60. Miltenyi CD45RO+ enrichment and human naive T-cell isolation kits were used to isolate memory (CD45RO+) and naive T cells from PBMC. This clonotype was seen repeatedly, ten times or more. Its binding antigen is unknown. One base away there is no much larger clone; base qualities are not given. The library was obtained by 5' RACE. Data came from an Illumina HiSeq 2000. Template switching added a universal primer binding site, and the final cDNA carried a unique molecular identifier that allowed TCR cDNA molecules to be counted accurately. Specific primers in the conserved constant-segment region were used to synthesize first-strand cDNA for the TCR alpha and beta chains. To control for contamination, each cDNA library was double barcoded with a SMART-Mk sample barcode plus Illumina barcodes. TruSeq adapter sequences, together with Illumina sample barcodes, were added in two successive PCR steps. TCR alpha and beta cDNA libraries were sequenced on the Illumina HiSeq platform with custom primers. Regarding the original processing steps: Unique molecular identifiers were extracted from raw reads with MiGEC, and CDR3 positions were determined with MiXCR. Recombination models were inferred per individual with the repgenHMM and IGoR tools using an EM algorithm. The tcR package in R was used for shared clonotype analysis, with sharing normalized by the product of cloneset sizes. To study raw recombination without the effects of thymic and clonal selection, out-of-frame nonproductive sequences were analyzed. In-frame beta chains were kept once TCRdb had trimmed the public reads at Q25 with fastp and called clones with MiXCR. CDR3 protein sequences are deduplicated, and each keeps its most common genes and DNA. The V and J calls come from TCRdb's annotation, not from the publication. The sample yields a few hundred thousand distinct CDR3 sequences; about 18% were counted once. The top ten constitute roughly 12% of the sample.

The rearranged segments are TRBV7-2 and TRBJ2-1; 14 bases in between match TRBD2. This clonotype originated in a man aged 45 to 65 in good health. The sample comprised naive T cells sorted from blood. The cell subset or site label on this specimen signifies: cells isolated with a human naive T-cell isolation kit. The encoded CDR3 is CASSLAGLAGVNEQFF. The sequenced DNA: TGTGCCAGCAGCTTAGCGGGACTAGCGGGAGTCAATGAGCAGTTCTTC. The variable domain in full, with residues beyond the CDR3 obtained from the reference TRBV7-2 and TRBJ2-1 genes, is GAGVSQSPSNKVTEKGKDVELRCDPISGHTALYWYRQSLGQGLEFLIYFQGNSAPDKSGLPSDRFSAERTGGSVSTLTIQRTQQEDSAVYLCASSLAGLAGVNEQFFGPGTRLTVL.